Given below is one T cell receptor beta chain in context. No antigen is known for it. These data belong to a study of T cell responses to AZD1222 COVID-19 vaccine. Study-level findings and limits: Donors were chiefly white British, with a greater number of females, and clonal diversity was perhaps underestimated. A rise in Spike-specific TCR breadth and depth followed two AZD1222 doses. Unmutated variant regions reportedly attract nearly half of all spike-specific TCRs.

The study pooled second doses at about 4 or about 12 weeks. Only in-frame clones appear in the TCRdb table, and some are missing; sequencing was by immunoSEQ multiplex PCR. The sample yields 130,000 or so clones, about 94% seen once. Trimming cost V 0 bases and J 3 bases; bases outside gene matches: 5. The V gene's germline CDR1 is LGHNA and CDR2 YNFKEQ. The CDR3 is 16 residues long. The chain joins TRBV4-2 to TRBJ2-3, with TRBD2 matching over 8 bases. Material: peripheral blood, obtained 28 days after the second AZD1222 dose. The receptor was derived from an adult who received the AZD1222 COVID-19 vaccine. This CDR3 reads CASSQESSGGTDTQYF. Here the CDR3 DNA reads TGTGCCAGCAGCCAAGAAAGCAGCGGGGGTACAGATACGCAGTATTTT.